This T cell receptor (beta chain) is drawn from a study of blood T cell repertoires in COVID-19. In the study overall: The origin of the acute and convalescent COVID-19 samples was the United States, Italy and Spain.

V lost 6 bases, J lost 6 bases, and 5 bases stayed unmatched. The germline CDR1 and CDR2 sequences are LNHDA and SQIVND (reference sequence). The length of the CDR3 is 14 residues. Authors' data handling: Reference gene primer amplification gave nucleated cell count estimates. Sequenced by immunoSEQ multiplex PCR; TCRdb stores in-frame clones only, minus some. That table is the source of V, J and clone size, and D and trimming were worked out from the DNA. The table includes under 350,000 clones, around 86% detected once. The V gene is TRBV19, the J gene TRBJ1-5, with 10 positions matching TRBD1. Sequences were obtained from PBMCs or T cells enriched from blood (not recorded which). This receptor was taken from a woman aged 35 to 49 with acute COVID-19. The CDR3 region has the DNA TGTGCCAGTAGCGACAGGGGGCGATCTCAGCCCCAGCATTTT. Translating it yields CASSDRGRSQPQHF. Full variable domain (rest looked up from reference TRBV19 and TRBJ1-5): DGGITQSPKYLFRKEGQNVTLSCEQNLNHDAMYWYRQDPGQGLRLIYYSQIVNDFQKGDIAEGYSVSREKKESFPLTVTSAQKNPTAFYLCASSDRGRSQPQHFGDGTRLSIL.